This T cell receptor (beta chain) is drawn from a study of pediatric ulcerative colitis. Profiled with immunoSEQ multiplex PCR; TCRdb holds only in-frame clones, not every one. The sample records about 64,000 clones, roughly nine tenths being singletons. Germline CDR1 is LGHNA and CDR2 is YNFKEQ. The CDR3 has 11 amino acids. Trimming shortened V by 2 bases and J by 6 bases, and 3 bases separated the two germline ends. About this clone itself: Its antigen is as yet unknown.

Whole-study results and caveats: Two rectal clonotypes were found only in ulcerative colitis patients, all of them. Acute severe colitis showed lower rectal diversity from clonal expansions.

Colonoscopy and blood draw happened at the same time. The chain couples TRBV4-2 to TRBJ2-3; D not resolved. The sequenced sample consisted of blood. This sequence originates from a boy aged 5 to 17 with severe ulcerative colitis. CDR3 DNA: TGTGCCAGCAGCCAATCGGATACGCAGTATTTT. It translates to CASSQSDTQYF.